This TCR beta chain appears in the sequencing data of a study of T cell repertoires in cytomegalovirus infection. Study-wide context: Public TCR beta signatures provided an indication of both CMV infection and a matching HLA type. General observations from the study: The study found HLA-C-restricted CMV-specific TCR beta clonotypes dominating the ex vivo response. Based on cumulative public TCR beta family frequency, carriers of CMV plus the relevant HLA were identified.

From the reads, TCRdb called clonotypes with MiXCR, one entry per CDR3 protein. Of about 210,000 distinct CDR3 sequences in the sample, 6% to 8% were seen once. This clonotype showed up many times. Its target is unknown. V shed 2 bases and J shed 0 bases, with 7 bases lying between them. CDR3 length: 14 amino acids. CDR1 is MNHNY, CDR2 SVGAGI, per germline (reference sequence). The origin of this receptor is a human donor in good health (CMV status not recorded). Some clones in this sample may be carry-over from other donors' samples. The chain is built from TRBV6-6 and TRBJ2-5, with TRBD1 as a possible D gene (6 bases). Sequenced sample: PBMCs. The DNA for the CDR3 is TGTGCCAGCAGTTACAGGGGGTACCAAGAGACCCAGTACTTC. Protein product: CASSYRGYQETQYF.